This T cell receptor beta chain was observed in a study of shared clonotypes between healthy human individuals. Turning to the study itself: Each donor's CD4 naive and CD4 memory cells filled three plates apiece, CD8 naive two, and CD8 memory one. Broader study findings: The generation probabilities recorded for non-shared clonotypes fell below those of clonotypes shared by all four donors. Naive CD4 clonotypes were shared across a handful of donors at 4.5% to 6.5%.

Produced via immunoSEQ multiplex PCR; TCRdb's table is partial and in-frame only. The data contain about a million clones, 60% to 85% of them seen just once; the ten biggest clones take up about 1.5%. The study drew its donors from healthy HIV-negative adults without recent acute infections or vaccinations. Germline values: CDR1 GTSNPN, CDR2 SVGIG (reference sequence). V was cut by 3 bases and J by 2 bases, with 15 bases left in between. The CDR3 has 15 amino acids. As for this clone: No antigen is known for it.

The sequence was collected from a man aged 18 to 29 in good health. Sequencing used memory CD4+ T cells sorted from blood. As to subset: CD45RA-negative fraction. The V call is TRBV30, the J call TRBJ2-3, with D maybe TRBD2 (5 bases). The CDR3 region is CAWRPPRGVTDTQYF. CDR3 nucleotide sequence: TGTGCCTGGAGGCCCCCCCGGGGAGTCACAGATACGCAGTATTTT.